This T cell receptor beta chain comes out of a study of cytomegalovirus exposure and HLA in healthy donors. About the research overall: From about 180 million T cells, an earlier analysis saw 120 million or so unique TCR beta sequences. From donors who were HLA-typed, an early data release held around 80 million unique TCRs.

The PCR contained 60 Vbeta and 13 Jbeta primers. TCRdb's copy holds only in-frame clones and misses some; the assay was immunoSEQ multiplex PCR. The sample table sets out fewer than 85,000 clones. The CDR3 length is 14 residues. Trimming took 2 bases from V and 4 from J; bases not matched to a gene: 4. The germline gives CDR1 SGHTA, CDR2 FQGTGA. This chain joins TRBV7-3 and TRBJ1-2; TRBD1 matches at 7 bases. The sequenced sample was PBMCs. This TCR was sampled from a man in his thirties or forties in good health and CMV-seronegative. CDR3 loop: CASSLGGTAYGYTF. CDR3 DNA: TGTGCCAGCAGCTTAGGTGGGACAGCCTATGGCTACACCTTC.